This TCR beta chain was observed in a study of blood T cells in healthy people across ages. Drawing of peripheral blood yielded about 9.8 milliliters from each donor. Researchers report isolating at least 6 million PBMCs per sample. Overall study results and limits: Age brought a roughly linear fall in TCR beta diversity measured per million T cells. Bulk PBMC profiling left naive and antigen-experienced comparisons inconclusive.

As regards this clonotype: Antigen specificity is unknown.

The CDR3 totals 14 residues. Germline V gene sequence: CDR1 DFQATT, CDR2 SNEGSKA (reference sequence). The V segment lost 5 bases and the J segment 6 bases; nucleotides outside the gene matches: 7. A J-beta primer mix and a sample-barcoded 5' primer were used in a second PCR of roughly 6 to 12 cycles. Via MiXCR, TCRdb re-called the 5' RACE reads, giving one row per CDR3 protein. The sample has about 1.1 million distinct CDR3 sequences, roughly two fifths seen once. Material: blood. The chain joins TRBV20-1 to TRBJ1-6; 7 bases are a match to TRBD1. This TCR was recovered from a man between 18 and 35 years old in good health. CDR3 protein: CSAYNRDSNSPLHF. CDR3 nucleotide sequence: TGCAGTGCTTACAACCGGGACAGTAATTCACCCCTCCACTTT.